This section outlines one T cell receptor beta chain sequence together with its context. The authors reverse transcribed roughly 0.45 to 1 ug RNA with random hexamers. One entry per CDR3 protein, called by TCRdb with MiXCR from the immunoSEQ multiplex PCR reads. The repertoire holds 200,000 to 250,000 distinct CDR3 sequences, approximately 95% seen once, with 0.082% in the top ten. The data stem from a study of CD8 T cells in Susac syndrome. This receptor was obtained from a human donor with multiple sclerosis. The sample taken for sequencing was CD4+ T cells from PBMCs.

CDR3: CSARDYLSTDTQYF. CDR3 nucleotide sequence: TGCAGTGCTAGGGACTACCTTAGCACAGATACGCAGTATTTT. The chain uses TRBV20-1 and TRBJ2-3; possible D gene TRBD2, 6 bases. CDR1 DFQATT and CDR2 SNEGSKA come from the germline V gene (reference sequence). V shed 3 bases and J shed 0 bases, with 10 bases lying between them. This CDR3 has 14 residues.